This section outlines one T cell receptor (beta chain) sequence together with its context. Its antigen is still unknown. V gave up 5 bases and J gave up 2 bases; unmatched junction bases: 3. Germline V CDR1 and CDR2: SGHAT, FQDESV (reference sequence). The CDR3 runs to 15 residues. The sample belongs to a study of PD-1 blockade in classical Hodgkin lymphoma. The study, taken as a whole, reports: Partial responders and progressors had significantly lower baseline TCR diversity. At C4D1, TCR diversity had climbed significantly for CD4+ cells, though not for CD8+ cells.

The method was immunoSEQ multiplex PCR; TCRdb's version includes in-frame clones alone and lacks a portion of them. The sample holds 35,000 to 50,000 clones, roughly three quarters seen once. The patients all showed relapse after autologous stem cell transplantation, while their brentuximab vedotin exposure varied. The receptor's source is a human donor with classical Hodgkin lymphoma. The source was peripheral blood mononuclear cells (PBMCs), collected before the second cycle of nivolumab. This chain links TRBV11-1 with TRBJ2-6, with TRBD1 identical over 7 bases. As DNA, the CDR3 is TGTGCCAGCAGCCGCACAGGGGCTGGGGCCAACGTCCTGACTTTC. Its translation is CASSRTGAGANVLTF.